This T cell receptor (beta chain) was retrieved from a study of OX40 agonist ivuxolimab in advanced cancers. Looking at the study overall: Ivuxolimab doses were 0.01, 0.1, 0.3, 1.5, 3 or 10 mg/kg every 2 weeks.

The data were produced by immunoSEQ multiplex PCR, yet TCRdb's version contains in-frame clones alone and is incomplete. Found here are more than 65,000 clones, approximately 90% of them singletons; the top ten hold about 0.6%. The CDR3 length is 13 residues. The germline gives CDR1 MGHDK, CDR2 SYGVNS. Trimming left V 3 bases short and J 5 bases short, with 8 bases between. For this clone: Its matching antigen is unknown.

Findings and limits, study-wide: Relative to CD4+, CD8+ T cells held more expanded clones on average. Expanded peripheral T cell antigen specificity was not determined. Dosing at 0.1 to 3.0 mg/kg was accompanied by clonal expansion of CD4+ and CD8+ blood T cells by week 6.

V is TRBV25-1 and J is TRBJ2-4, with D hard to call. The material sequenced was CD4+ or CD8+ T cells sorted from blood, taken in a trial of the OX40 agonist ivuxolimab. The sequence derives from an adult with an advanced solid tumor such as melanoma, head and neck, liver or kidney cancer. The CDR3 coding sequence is TGTGCCAGCAGTGAGGCTAGAGAAAACATTCAGTACTTC. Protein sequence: CASSEARENIQYF.